Listed below are T cell receptor beta chains from one sample, sequenced in a study of post-analysis software for immune sequencing data. MiXCR, run by TCRdb on the PCR reads, gives a single entry per CDR3 protein. The sample shows hundreds of thousands of distinct CDR3 sequences, 25% to 30% of them seen only once. Sequencing was carried out using blood. Source of these receptors: a girl aged 5 to 17 with multiple sclerosis. CDR3s include the opening cysteine and the closing phenylalanine or tryptophan. A D gene is named only where the DNA matches it firmly. The size field is filled for only some rows; it gives once, few, many or a size class.

J: TRBJ2-7; size: -; V: TRBV27; D: -; DNA: TGTGCCAGCAGCCCCCGGGGGCCCTACGAGCAGTACTTC; CDR3: CASSPRGPYEQYF
J: TRBJ2-7; size: many; V: TRBV29-1; D: TRBD1; DNA: TGCAGCGTGATACCTGGACAGGGGGTCGACGAGCAGTACTTC; CDR3: CSVIPGQGVDEQYF
J: TRBJ2-5; size: many; V: TRBV12-3/TRBV12-4; D: -; DNA: TGTGCCAGCACCTTGGGAGGTTCCCAAGAGACCCAGTACTTC; CDR3: CASTLGGSQETQYF
J: TRBJ2-1; size: -; V: TRBV5-5; D: TRBD2; DNA: TGTGCCAGCAGCGCCCATAGCGGGGGAAACTACAATGAGCAGTTCTTC; CDR3: CASSAHSGGNYNEQFF
J: TRBJ2-1; size: -; V: TRBV7-9; D: -; DNA: TGTGCCAGCAGCTTAGCGGGACTGCCGCACAATGAGCAGTTCTTC; CDR3: CASSLAGLPHNEQFF
J: TRBJ2-5; size: -; V: TRBV3-1; D: TRBD2; DNA: TGTGCCAGCAGCCAAGGGGAACAACTAGCGGGGGAAGAGACCCAGTACTTC; CDR3: CASSQGEQLAGEETQYF
J: TRBJ2-5; size: -; V: TRBV9; D: TRBD1; DNA: TGTGCCAGCAGCGTTGGGACAGGGGAAGAGACCCAGTACTTC; CDR3: CASSVGTGEETQYF
J: TRBJ1-1; size: few; V: TRBV27; D: -; DNA: TGTGCCAGCAGTCGGGGGGGGTACCACACTGAAGCTTTCTTT; CDR3: CASSRGGYHTEAFF
J: TRBJ1-2; size: few; V: TRBV4-3; D: -; DNA: TGCGCCAGCAGCCAAGACTACGGGGCCGCGACGCTGGGCTACACCTTC; CDR3: CASSQDYGAATLGYTF
J: TRBJ1-2; size: few; V: TRBV6-5; D: -; DNA: TGTGCCAGCAGTTCGCACGGGGCCACCCGGACTAACTATGGCTACACCTTC; CDR3: CASSSHGATRTNYGYTF
J: TRBJ1-5; size: -; V: TRBV20-1; D: -; DNA: TGCAGTGCTAGGAGGGGGTTTTACGGTCAGCCCCAGCATTTT; CDR3: CSARRGFYGQPQHF
J: TRBJ2-5; size: -; V: TRBV14; D: -; DNA: TGTGCCAGCAGCCCCCAGACTACACAGTACCAAGAGACCCAGTACTTC; CDR3: CASSPQTTQYQETQYF
J: TRBJ2-5; size: many; V: TRBV29-1; D: -; DNA: TGCAGCGTTGGGGGGGGGCGTGTAGATGGGACCCAGTACTTC; CDR3: CSVGGGRVDGTQYF
J: TRBJ2-1; size: -; V: TRBV10-3; D: TRBD2; DNA: TGTGCCATCAGTGAGCCGGGGGGGAGGGGGTATGAGCAGTTCTTC; CDR3: CAISEPGGRGYEQFF
J: TRBJ2-7; size: few; V: TRBV3-1; D: -; DNA: TGTGCCAGCAGCCAAGCGGTTCCCCTGGACGAGCAGTACTTC; CDR3: CASSQAVPLDEQYF
J: TRBJ2-7; size: -; V: TRBV6-2/TRBV6-3; D: TRBD2; DNA: TGTGCCAGCAGTCAAACTAGCGGGAGAGGCGAGCAGTACTTC; CDR3: CASSQTSGRGEQYF
J: TRBJ2-1; size: -; V: TRBV14; D: -; DNA: TGTGCCAGCAGCCAAGGGTACGGGACTCAGGAGCAGTTCTTC; CDR3: CASSQGYGTQEQFF
J: TRBJ1-2; size: few; V: TRBV2; D: -; DNA: TGTGCCAGCACTTTTAAGGCGGGCTACACCTTC; CDR3: CASTFKAGYTF
J: TRBJ2-1; size: -; V: TRBV28; D: TRBD2; DNA: TGTGCCAGCAGTTTAGGGGGGGACCCCTACAATGAGCAGTTCTTC; CDR3: CASSLGGDPYNEQFF
J: TRBJ2-5; size: -; V: TRBV15; D: -; DNA: TGTGCCACCAGCGACTCCTGGGGTCGGGGGCTTCAGCGGGAGTACTTC; CDR3: CATSDSWGRGLQREYF
J: TRBJ2-1; size: few; V: TRBV11-3; D: TRBD2; DNA: TGTGCCAGCAGCCAAACTAGCGGGTTATACAATGAGCAGTTCTTC; CDR3: CASSQTSGLYNEQFF
J: TRBJ2-1; size: -; V: TRBV5-1; D: -; DNA: TGCGCCAGCAGCTCGGACGGCTTCAATGAGCAGTTCTTC; CDR3: CASSSDGFNEQFF
J: TRBJ2-1; size: few; V: TRBV7-9; D: -; DNA: TGTGCCAGCAGTCCGCGGTCAGGACTGACCTACAATGAGCAGTTCTTC; CDR3: CASSPRSGLTYNEQFF
J: TRBJ1-4; size: -; V: TRBV7-9; D: TRBD1; DNA: TGTGCCAGCAGCTCGGACAGGGCGCCAAATAATGAAAAACTGTTTTTT; CDR3: CASSSDRAPNNEKLFF
J: TRBJ2-7; size: few; V: TRBV15; D: -; DNA: TGTGCCACCAGCAGAGATCACTACGAGCAGTACTTC; CDR3: CATSRDHYEQYF
J: TRBJ1-2; size: -; V: TRBV3-1; D: -; DNA: TGTGCCAGCAGCCAAGATCTTTGGGGATTTGGGCGCCCAAGGCATGGCTACACCTTC; CDR3: CASSQDLWGFGRPRHGYTF
J: TRBJ2-1; size: -; V: TRBV5-6; D: TRBD2; DNA: TGTGCCAGCAGCTTCCGCGGGAGGTCCTCCTACAATGAGCAGTTCTTC; CDR3: CASSFRGRSSYNEQFF
J: TRBJ1-4; size: -; V: TRBV7-8; D: TRBD1; DNA: TGTGCCAGCAGCTTAGGCCAGGGGGCTGAAAAACGGTTTTTT; CDR3: CASSLGQGAEKRFF
J: TRBJ2-5; size: few; V: TRBV6-5; D: -; DNA: TGTGCCAGCAGTTACCCCGGGGGTCAAGAGACCCAGTACTTC; CDR3: CASSYPGGQETQYF
J: TRBJ2-1; size: -; V: TRBV7-9; D: -; DNA: TGTGCCAGCAGCTTAGTGCCAGGAGGTTTCAATGAGCAGTTCTTC; CDR3: CASSLVPGGFNEQFF
J: TRBJ2-7; size: few; V: TRBV28; D: TRBD1; DNA: TGTGCCAGCAGTGGAAGACAGGGCTACGAGCAGTACTTC; CDR3: CASSGRQGYEQYF
J: TRBJ2-7; size: once; V: TRBV2; D: -; DNA: TGTGCCAGCACCCTCATATGGGGGGCGGGCGAGCAGTACTTC; CDR3: CASTLIWGAGEQYF
J: TRBJ2-7; size: few; V: TRBV9; D: -; DNA: TGTGCCAGCAGCACCCGACTGACCCCCAACGAGCAGTACTTC; CDR3: CASSTRLTPNEQYF
J: TRBJ2-5; size: -; V: TRBV20-1; D: TRBD1; DNA: TGCAGTGCAGTTAGACAGGGGGGAGAGACCCAGTACTTC; CDR3: CSAVRQGGETQYF
J: TRBJ1-2; size: -; V: TRBV4-2; D: -; DNA: TGTGCCAGCAGCCAAGAGGAAAGGCTTTTGGGCTACACCTTC; CDR3: CASSQEERLLGYTF
J: TRBJ2-1; size: few; V: TRBV20-1; D: -; DNA: TGCAGTGCTAGGGGAAGCGCCGACAATGAGCAGTTCTTC; CDR3: CSARGSADNEQFF
J: TRBJ2-3; size: -; V: TRBV6-5; D: TRBD2; DNA: TGTGCCAGCAGAAGCGGGAGAGGGACAGATACGCAGTATTTT; CDR3: CASRSGRGTDTQYF
J: TRBJ2-5; size: -; V: TRBV6-5; D: -; DNA: TGTGCCAGCAGTTATCGGTGGGGAGAGACCCAGTACTTC; CDR3: CASSYRWGETQYF
J: TRBJ2-5; size: -; V: TRBV5-6; D: -; DNA: TGTGCCAGCAGCTCGGACAGAAAAGAGACCCAGTACTTC; CDR3: CASSSDRKETQYF
J: TRBJ2-1; size: -; V: TRBV6-6; D: TRBD2; DNA: TGTGCCAGCAGAAGCGGGAGGGACAATGAGCAGTTCTTC; CDR3: CASRSGRDNEQFF
J: TRBJ1-5; size: -; V: TRBV12-3/TRBV12-4; D: -; DNA: TGTGCCAGCAGTTTGACAGCTAATCAGCCCCAGCATTTT; CDR3: CASSLTANQPQHF
J: TRBJ2-7; size: -; V: TRBV20-1; D: -; DNA: TGCAGTGCTAGAGAATCATTGTCTCCCTACGAGCAGTACTTC; CDR3: CSARESLSPYEQYF
J: TRBJ1-5; size: few; V: TRBV7-2; D: -; DNA: TGTGCCAGCAGCCCAATAGACAGTCTCGGACAGCCCCAGCATTTT; CDR3: CASSPIDSLGQPQHF
J: TRBJ2-4; size: few; V: TRBV7-9; D: TRBD1; DNA: TGTGCCAGCAGCTCCCCACCGGGACAGGGACACATTCAGTACTTC; CDR3: CASSSPPGQGHIQYF
J: TRBJ1-4; size: -; V: TRBV29-1; D: TRBD1; DNA: TGCAGCGTGCTAGACAGGGGTGGTAGTGAAAAACTGTTTTTT; CDR3: CSVLDRGGSEKLFF
J: TRBJ1-1; size: -; V: TRBV5-1; D: -; DNA: TGCGCCAGCAGCTCGAAATGGGGAGAGGTTGAAGCTTTCTTT; CDR3: CASSSKWGEVEAFF
J: TRBJ2-7; size: -; V: TRBV7-2; D: TRBD1; DNA: TGTGCCAGCAGCTGGACCGGGACAGGGTGGGCTTACGAGCAGTACTTC; CDR3: CASSWTGTGWAYEQYF
J: TRBJ2-3; size: -; V: TRBV12-3/TRBV12-4; D: -; DNA: TGTGCCAGCAGAGAGAGATCAGATACGCAGTATTTT; CDR3: CASRERSDTQYF
J: TRBJ1-2; size: -; V: TRBV18; D: -; DNA: TGTGCCAGCTCTGAAGTGGGGTCGGACTACACCTTC; CDR3: CASSEVGSDYTF
J: TRBJ2-1; size: -; V: TRBV27; D: TRBD2; DNA: TGTGCCAGCACCAACTCCAGGGTAAGACTAGCGGGAGGCTCCTACAATGAGCAGTTCTTC; CDR3: CASTNSRVRLAGGSYNEQFF
J: TRBJ1-6; size: -; V: TRBV7-6; D: -; DNA: TGTGCCAGCAGCTTAGATATAGGCACGACAAATTCACCCCTCCACTTT; CDR3: CASSLDIGTTNSPLHF
J: TRBJ2-7; size: -; V: TRBV7-8; D: TRBD2; DNA: TGTGCCAGCAGCTTAGCCGGGGGGGGGATCTACGAGCAGTACTTC; CDR3: CASSLAGGGIYEQYF
J: TRBJ2-1; size: few; V: TRBV20-1; D: -; DNA: TGCAGTGCTTCCCCATTGGCGGAGTTCAATGAGCAGTTCTTC; CDR3: CSASPLAEFNEQFF
J: TRBJ2-4; size: -; V: TRBV19; D: -; DNA: TGTGCCAGTAGTATAGAGGGGAGGTGGGCGAGTGCCAAAAACATTCAGTACTTC; CDR3: CASSIEGRWASAKNIQYF
J: TRBJ2-1; size: -; V: TRBV20-1; D: -; DNA: TGCAGTGCCCGGACGGCTACGGCCGAGCAGTTCTTC; CDR3: CSARTATAEQFF
J: TRBJ2-6; size: -; V: TRBV29-1; D: TRBD1; DNA: TGCAGCGTTGGTTGGGTCGGGACAGGGGTTCCTGGGGCCAACGTCCTGACTTTC; CDR3: CSVGWVGTGVPGANVLTF
J: TRBJ1-1; size: -; V: TRBV7-9; D: -; DNA: TGTGCCAGCCCCAGGTTGGGCTTTCGAGACACTGAAGCTTTCTTT; CDR3: CASPRLGFRDTEAFF
J: TRBJ2-3; size: -; V: TRBV20-1; D: -; DNA: TGCAGTGCCGAACCATACAGGGACGATACGCAGTATTTT; CDR3: CSAEPYRDDTQYF